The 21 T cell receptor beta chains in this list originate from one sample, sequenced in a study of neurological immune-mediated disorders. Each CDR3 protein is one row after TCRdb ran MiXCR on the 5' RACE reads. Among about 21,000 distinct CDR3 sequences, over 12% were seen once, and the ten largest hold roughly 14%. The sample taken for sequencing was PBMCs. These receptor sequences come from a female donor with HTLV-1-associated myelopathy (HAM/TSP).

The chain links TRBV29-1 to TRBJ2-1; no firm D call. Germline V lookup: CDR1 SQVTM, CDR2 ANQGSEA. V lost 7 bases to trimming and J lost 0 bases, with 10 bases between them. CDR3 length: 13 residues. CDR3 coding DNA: TGCAGCGGAGACATACGCTCCTACAATGAGCAGTTCTTC. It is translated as CSGDIRSYNEQFF.

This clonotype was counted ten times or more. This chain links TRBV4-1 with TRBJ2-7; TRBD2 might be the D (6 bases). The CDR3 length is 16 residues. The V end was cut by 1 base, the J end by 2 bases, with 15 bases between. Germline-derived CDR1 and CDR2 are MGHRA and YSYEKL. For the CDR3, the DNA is TGCGCCAGCAGCCAAGGGGAGTTAGCGGCGACCTACGAGCAGTACTTC. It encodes CASSQGELAATYEQYF.

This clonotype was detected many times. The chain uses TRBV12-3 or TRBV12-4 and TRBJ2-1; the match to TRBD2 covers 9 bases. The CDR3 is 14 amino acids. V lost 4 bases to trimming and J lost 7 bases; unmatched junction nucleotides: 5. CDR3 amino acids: CASSSTSGRNEQFF. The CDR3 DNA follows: TGTGCCAGCAGTTCGACTAGCGGCCGAAATGAGCAGTTCTTC.

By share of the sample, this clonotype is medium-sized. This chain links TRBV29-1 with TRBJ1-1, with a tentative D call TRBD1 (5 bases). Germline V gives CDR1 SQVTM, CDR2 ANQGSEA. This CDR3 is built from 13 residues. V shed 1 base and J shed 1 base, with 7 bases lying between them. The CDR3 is CSVEGQGNTEAFF. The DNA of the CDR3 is TGCAGCGTTGAAGGGCAGGGGAACACTGAAGCTTTCTTT.

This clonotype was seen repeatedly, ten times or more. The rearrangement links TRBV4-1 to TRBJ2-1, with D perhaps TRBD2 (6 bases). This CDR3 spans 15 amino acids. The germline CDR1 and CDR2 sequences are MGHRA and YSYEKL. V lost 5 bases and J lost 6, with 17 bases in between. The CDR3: CASSYGLPRSNEQFF. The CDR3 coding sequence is TGCGCCAGCAGCTATGGACTACCTAGGAGCAATGAGCAGTTCTTC.

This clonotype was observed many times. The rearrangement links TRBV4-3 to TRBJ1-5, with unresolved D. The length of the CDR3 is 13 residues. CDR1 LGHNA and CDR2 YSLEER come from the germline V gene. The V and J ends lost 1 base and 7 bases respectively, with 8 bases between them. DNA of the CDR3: TGCGCCAGCAGCCAAGCCCGAAGGCAGCCCCAGCATTTT. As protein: CASSQARRQPQHF.

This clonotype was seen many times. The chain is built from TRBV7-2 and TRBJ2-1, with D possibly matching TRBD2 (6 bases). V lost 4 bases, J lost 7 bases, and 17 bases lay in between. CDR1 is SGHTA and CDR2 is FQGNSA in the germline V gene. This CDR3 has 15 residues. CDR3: CASSSDGGGPNEQFF. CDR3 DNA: TGTGCCAGCAGCTCCGATGGAGGAGGGCCAAATGAGCAGTTCTTC.

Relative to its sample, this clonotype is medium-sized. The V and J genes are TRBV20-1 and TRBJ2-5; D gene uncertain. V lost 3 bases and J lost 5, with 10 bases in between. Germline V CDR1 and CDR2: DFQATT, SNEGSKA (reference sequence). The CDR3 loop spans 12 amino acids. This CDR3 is CSASDDSETQYF. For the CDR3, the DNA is TGCAGTGCTAGTGATGACTCGGAGACCCAGTACTTC.

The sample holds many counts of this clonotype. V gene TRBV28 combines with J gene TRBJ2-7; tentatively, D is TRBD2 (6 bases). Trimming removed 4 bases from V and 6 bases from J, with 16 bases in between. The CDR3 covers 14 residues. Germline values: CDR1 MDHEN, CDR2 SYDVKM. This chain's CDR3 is CASSSRGSRTEQYF. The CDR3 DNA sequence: TGTGCCAGCAGTTCCCGGGGGAGCAGAACCGAGCAGTACTTC. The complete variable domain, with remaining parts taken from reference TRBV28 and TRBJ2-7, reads DVKVTQSSRYLVKRTGEKVFLECVQDMDHENMFWYRQDPGLGLRLIYFSYDVKMKEKGDIPEGYSVSREKKERFSLILESASTNQTSMYLCASSSRGSRTEQYFGPGTRLTVT.

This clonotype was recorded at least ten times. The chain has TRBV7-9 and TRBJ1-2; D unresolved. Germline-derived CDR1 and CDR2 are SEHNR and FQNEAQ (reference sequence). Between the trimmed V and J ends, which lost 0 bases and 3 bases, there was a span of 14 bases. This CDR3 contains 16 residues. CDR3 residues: CASSLARGRSDYGYTF. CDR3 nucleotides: TGTGCCAGCAGCTTAGCTAGAGGGAGATCTGACTATGGCTACACCTTC.

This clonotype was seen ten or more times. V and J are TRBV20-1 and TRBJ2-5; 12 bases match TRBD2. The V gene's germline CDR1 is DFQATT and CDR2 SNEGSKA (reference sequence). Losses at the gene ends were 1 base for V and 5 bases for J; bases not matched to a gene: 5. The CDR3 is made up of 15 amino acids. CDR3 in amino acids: CSARVLAGGHETQYF. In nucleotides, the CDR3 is TGCAGTGCTAGAGTTCTAGCGGGGGGGCACGAGACCCAGTACTTC.

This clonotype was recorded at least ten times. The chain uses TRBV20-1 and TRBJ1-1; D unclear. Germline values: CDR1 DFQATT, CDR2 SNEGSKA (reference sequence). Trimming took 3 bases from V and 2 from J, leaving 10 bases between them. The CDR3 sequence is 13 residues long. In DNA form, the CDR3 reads TGCAGTGCTAGGCCGTTTCCCAACACTGAAGCTTTCTTT. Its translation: CSARPFPNTEAFF.

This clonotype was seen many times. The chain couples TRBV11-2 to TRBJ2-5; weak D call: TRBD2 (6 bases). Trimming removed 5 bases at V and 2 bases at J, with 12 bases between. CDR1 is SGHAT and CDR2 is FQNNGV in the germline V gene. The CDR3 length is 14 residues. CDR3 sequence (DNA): TGTGCCAGCAGCGTCGGGACTTTACAAGAGACCCAGTACTTC. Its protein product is CASSVGTLQETQYF.

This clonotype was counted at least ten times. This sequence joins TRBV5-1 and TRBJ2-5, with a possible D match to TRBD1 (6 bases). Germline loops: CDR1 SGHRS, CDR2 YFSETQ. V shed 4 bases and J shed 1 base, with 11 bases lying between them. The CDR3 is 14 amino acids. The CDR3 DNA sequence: TGCGCCAGCAGCACCGGGACACTCCAAGAGACCCAGTACTTC. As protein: CASSTGTLQETQYF. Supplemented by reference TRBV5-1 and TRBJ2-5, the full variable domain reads KAGVTQTPRYLIKTRGQQVTLSCSPISGHRSVSWYQQTPGQGLQFLFEYFSETQRNKGNFPGRFSGRQFSNSRSEMNVSTLELGDSALYLCASSTGTLQETQYFGPGTRLLVL.

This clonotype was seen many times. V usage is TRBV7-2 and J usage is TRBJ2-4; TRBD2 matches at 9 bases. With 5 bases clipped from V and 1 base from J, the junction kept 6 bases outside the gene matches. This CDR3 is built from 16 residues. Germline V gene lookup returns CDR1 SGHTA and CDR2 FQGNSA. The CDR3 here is CASSRTSASAKNIQYF. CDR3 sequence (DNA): TGTGCCAGCAGCCGGACTAGCGCATCGGCCAAAAACATTCAGTACTTC. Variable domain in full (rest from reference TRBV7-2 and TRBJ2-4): GAGVSQSPSNKVTEKGKDVELRCDPISGHTALYWYRQSLGQGLEFLIYFQGNSAPDKSGLPSDRFSAERTGGSVSTLTIQRTQQEDSAVYLCASSRTSASAKNIQYFGAGTRLSVL.

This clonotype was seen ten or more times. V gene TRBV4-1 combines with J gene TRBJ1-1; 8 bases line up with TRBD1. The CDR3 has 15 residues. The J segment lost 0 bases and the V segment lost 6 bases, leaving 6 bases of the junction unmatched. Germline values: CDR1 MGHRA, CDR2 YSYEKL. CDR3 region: CASSLGTGMNTEAFF. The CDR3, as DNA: TGCGCCAGCAGTCTGGGGACAGGTATGAACACTGAAGCTTTCTTT.

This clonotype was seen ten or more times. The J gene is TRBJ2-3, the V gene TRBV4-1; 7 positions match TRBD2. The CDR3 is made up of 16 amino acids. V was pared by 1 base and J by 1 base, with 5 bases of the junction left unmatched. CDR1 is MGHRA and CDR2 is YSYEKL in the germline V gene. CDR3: CASSQAGGGGTDTQYF. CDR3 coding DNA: TGCGCCAGCAGCCAAGCTGGGGGGGGGGGCACAGATACGCAGTATTTT.

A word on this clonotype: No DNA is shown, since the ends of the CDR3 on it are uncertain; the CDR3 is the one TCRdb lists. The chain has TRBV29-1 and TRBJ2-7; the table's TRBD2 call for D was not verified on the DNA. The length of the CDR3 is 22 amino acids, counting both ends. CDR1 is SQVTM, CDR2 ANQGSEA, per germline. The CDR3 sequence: CSVDSAMYLCASSPNRGGEQYF.

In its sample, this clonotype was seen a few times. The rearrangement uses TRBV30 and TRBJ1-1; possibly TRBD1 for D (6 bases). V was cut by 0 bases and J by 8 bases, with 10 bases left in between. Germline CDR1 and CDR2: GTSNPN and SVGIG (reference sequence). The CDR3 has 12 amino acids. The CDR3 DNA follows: TGTGCCTGGAGTGTATCCGGGACAGAAGCTTTCTTT. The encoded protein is CAWSVSGTEAFF.

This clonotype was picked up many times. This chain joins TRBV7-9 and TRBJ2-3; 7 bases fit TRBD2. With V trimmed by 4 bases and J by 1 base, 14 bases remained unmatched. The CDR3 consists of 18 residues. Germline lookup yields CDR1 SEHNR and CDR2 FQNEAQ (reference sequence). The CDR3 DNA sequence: TGTGCCAGCAGCTCGCTCCGGATGGGGGGGATGGGCACAGATACGCAGTATTTT. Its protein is CASSSLRMGGMGTDTQYF.

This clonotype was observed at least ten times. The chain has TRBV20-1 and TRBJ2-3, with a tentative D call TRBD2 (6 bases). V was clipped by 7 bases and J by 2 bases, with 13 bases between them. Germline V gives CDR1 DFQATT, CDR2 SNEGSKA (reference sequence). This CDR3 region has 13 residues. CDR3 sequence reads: CSVLALNTDTQYF. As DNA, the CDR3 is TGCAGTGTGCTAGCGCTAAACACAGATACGCAGTATTTT.